These 31 T cell receptor beta chains were sequenced from one sample in a study of molecular identifiers for immune sequencing clone quantification. Using its own MiXCR run on the PCR reads, TCRdb lists one record per CDR3 protein. This table has some 91,000 distinct CDR3 sequences, 20% to 25% appearing once. Sequences were obtained from naive CD8+ T cells from blood, with Jurkat cell RNA spiked in. Subset denoted: FACS-sorted CD8+CD4-CCR7+CD45RA+ naive T cells. The receptors were sampled from a human donor in good health. Some libraries in this study had Jurkat cell RNA spiked in.

This clonotype showed up many times. The chain carries TRBV25-1 and TRBJ2-7, with 7 bases matching TRBD1. The V segment lost 6 bases and the J segment 5 bases; nucleotides outside the gene matches: 7. Per germline, CDR1 MGHDK and CDR2 SYGVNS. CDR3 length: 13 amino acids. The CDR3 DNA follows: TGTGCCAGCAGCCCGACAGGGTTCAACGAGCAGTACTTC. As protein: CASSPTGFNEQYF.

To note about this clonotype: This may be a read error, as it is one base from a much larger clone. The chain carries TRBV20-1 and TRBJ1-2; D ambiguous. The CDR3 loop spans 10 amino acids. Germline CDR1 DFQATT, CDR2 SNEGSKA (reference sequence). V was clipped by 5 bases and J by 9 bases, with 10 bases between them. Here the CDR3 reads CSAGYSRYTF. CDR3 in DNA: TGCAGTGCTGGATATTCCCGCTACACCTTC.

This clonotype was seen repeatedly, ten times or more. V and J are TRBV7-6 and TRBJ2-3; D is undetermined. Germline CDR1 SGHVS, CDR2 FNYEAQ. The V and J ends lost 2 bases and 8 bases respectively, with 14 bases between them. The CDR3 runs to 14 residues. CDR3 nucleotides: TGTGCCAGCAGCTTATATGCCCCGGAAGGTACGCAGTATTTT. Its translation is CASSLYAPEGTQYF.

This clonotype was seen at least ten times. V and J are TRBV7-6 and TRBJ2-7, with TRBD1 matching over 9 bases. The length of the CDR3 is 16 residues. CDR1 and CDR2 (germline): SGHVS, FNYEAQ. J lost 5 bases, V lost 5 bases, and 13 bases had no gene match. The DNA for the CDR3 is TGTGCCAGCAGCCCGGGCGAGGGACAGGGTCTCAACGAGCAGTACTTC. It is translated as CASSPGEGQGLNEQYF. The variable domain in full, with the rest retrieved from reference TRBV7-6 and TRBJ2-7, is GAGVSQSPRYKVTKRGQDVALRCDPISGHVSLYWYRQALGQGPEFLTYFNYEAQQDKSGLPNDRFSAERPEGSISTLTIQRTEQRDSAMYRCASSPGEGQGLNEQYFGPGTRLTVT.

This clonotype occurred many times. The genes are TRBV5-5 and TRBJ2-7; TRBD1 might be the D (5 bases). The CDR3 runs to 14 residues. Germline V CDR1 and CDR2: SGHKS, YYEKEE (reference sequence). V was shortened by 0 bases and J by 2 bases, with 9 bases between the two germline ends. The CDR3 nucleotides are TGTGCCAGCAGCTTGGGGGGCCCACCCTACGAGCAGTACTTC. Protein sequence: CASSLGGPPYEQYF.

In this sample, this clonotype turned up many times. This chain joins TRBV6-2 or TRBV6-3 and TRBJ2-7; D could derive from TRBD1 or TRBD2 (5 bases each). The V end was cut by 6 bases, the J end by 3 bases, with 18 bases between. The CDR3 is 15 residues long. Germline V gene sequence: CDR1 MNHEY, CDR2 SVGEGT. The CDR3 nucleotides are TGTGCCAGCAGATCCCCCGACACGAGGGGCTACGAGCAGTACTTC. Protein sequence: CASRSPDTRGYEQYF.

This clonotype was seen only a few times. This chain joins TRBV19 and TRBJ2-7; D is uncertain. The V and J ends lost 5 bases and 0 bases respectively, with 11 bases between them. The CDR3 length is 14 residues. Germline CDR1 and CDR2: LNHDA and SQIVND (reference sequence). CDR3 region: CASSFRVSSYEQYF. As DNA, the CDR3 is TGTGCCAGTAGTTTCCGAGTCAGCTCCTACGAGCAGTACTTC.

This rearrangement joins TRBV28 to TRBJ1-5, with a tentative D call TRBD1 (5 bases). There are 14 residues in the CDR3. In germline, CDR1 is MDHEN, CDR2 SYDVKM. The V gene lost 3 bases and the J gene lost 6 bases, with 12 bases spanning the gap. CDR3 region: CASSLLGGGQPQHF. The CDR3, as DNA: TGTGCCAGCAGTTTGTTGGGGGGTGGTCAGCCCCAGCATTTT. The whole variable domain, remainder taken from reference TRBV28 and TRBJ1-5, is DVKVTQSSRYLVKRTGEKVFLECVQDMDHENMFWYRQDPGLGLRLIYFSYDVKMKEKGDIPEGYSVSREKKERFSLILESASTNQTSMYLCASSLLGGGQPQHFGDGTRLSIL.

This clonotype was counted a few times. The CDR3 sequence: CASSLGGQQYF. Here the CDR3 DNA reads TGTGCCAGCAGCCTAGGGGGGCAGCAGTACTTC. The J gene is TRBJ2-7, the V gene TRBV7-9; D tentatively fits TRBD1 or TRBD2 (6 bases each). Germline-derived CDR1 and CDR2 are SEHNR and FQNEAQ (reference sequence). V lost 5 bases and J lost 8, with 10 bases in between. The CDR3 spans 11 residues.

This clonotype showed up many times. J is TRBJ1-2 and V is TRBV19; possible D gene TRBD1, 6 bases. Trimming left V 5 bases short and J 2 bases short, with 12 bases between. This CDR3 spans 14 amino acids. Germline CDR1 reads LNHDA; CDR2 reads SQIVND (reference sequence). CDR3 nucleotides: TGTGCCAGTAGTCCCTGGACAGCGAACTATGGCTACACCTTC. It translates to CASSPWTANYGYTF.

This clonotype was observed a few times. This rearrangement joins TRBV7-9 to TRBJ1-1; 7 nucleotides align to TRBD1. CDR3 length equals 18 residues. Germline assignment: CDR1 SEHNR and CDR2 FQNEAQ (reference sequence). The J segment lost 3 bases and the V segment lost 6 bases, leaving 19 bases of the junction unmatched. CDR3 in DNA: TGTGCCAGCAGGGGTGGGGAGGGGGCGGCTCTCTGGGACACTGAAGCTTTCTTT. Amino acids: CASRGGEGAALWDTEAFF.

This clonotype was recorded a few times. This chain joins TRBV7-9 and TRBJ2-4, with D maybe TRBD2 (6 bases). CDR3 length: 17 amino acids. Trimming removed 3 bases at V and 0 bases at J, with 15 bases between. In germline, CDR1 is SEHNR, CDR2 FQNEAQ (reference sequence). The CDR3 protein is CASSFWVGTLAKNIQYF. Here the CDR3 DNA reads TGTGCCAGCAGCTTCTGGGTGGGGACTCTAGCCAAAAACATTCAGTACTTC.

Of note for this clonotype: A much larger clonotype is one base distant, so this may be a read error. For the CDR3, the DNA is TGTGCCAGCAGCTTGGTGAGTCACGTGCAGTACTTC. Its translation: CASSLVSHVQYF. This rearrangement joins TRBV5-3 to TRBJ2-7; D gene uncertain. TRBV5-3 is treated as an ORF (open reading frame) with a function not yet certain. The CDR3 is 12 residues long.

Details on this clonotype: With a much larger clone just one base away, this may be a read error. This chain uses TRBV25-1 with TRBJ2-1, with 7 bases matching TRBD1. The V segment lost 5 bases and the J segment 7 bases; nucleotides outside the gene matches: 11. The CDR3 is 15 amino acids. CDR1 and CDR2 (germline): MGHDK, SYGVNS. The CDR3 loop is CASSPRRQGTNEQFF. The DNA for the CDR3 is TGTGCCAGCAGTCCCCGGCGACAGGGTACGAATGAGCAGTTCTTC.

This clonotype has at least ten counts. The V gene is TRBV27, the J gene TRBJ2-2, with 8 bases identical to TRBD1. V trimming: 3 bases; J trimming: 6 bases; junction bases outside the gene matches: 6. Germline CDR1 MNHEY, CDR2 SMNVEV (reference sequence). CDR3 length equals 15 residues. The CDR3 protein is CASSLGQATPGELFF. The CDR3 DNA reads as TGTGCCAGCAGTTTGGGACAGGCAACACCCGGGGAGCTGTTTTTT.

Turning to this clonotype: This may be a read error: a much more frequent sequence differs by one nucleotide. This chain links TRBV7-6 with TRBJ2-7; D possibly corresponds to TRBD1 (6 bases). Trimming cost V 4 bases and J 4 bases, with 8 bases left between them. Germline CDR1 and CDR2: SGHVS and FNYEAQ. The CDR3 runs to 12 residues. The CDR3 DNA reads TGTGCCAGCAGCTACGGACAGTACGAGCAGTACTTC. This codes for CASSYGQYEQYF.

J is TRBJ2-2 and V is TRBV20-1; D gene unclear. The CDR3 has 13 amino acids. Looked up from germline, CDR1 is DFQATT and CDR2 is SNEGSKA (reference sequence). V was shortened by 6 bases and J by 4 bases, with 12 bases between the two germline ends. The CDR3 is CSARNLGTGELFF. The DNA of the CDR3 is TGCAGTGCGCGGAACCTTGGCACCGGGGAGCTGTTTTTT.

This clonotype was seen more than once but under ten times. The gene calls are TRBV19 and TRBJ2-1; 9 bases line up with TRBD1. The V gene's germline CDR1 is LNHDA and CDR2 SQIVND (reference sequence). The V segment lost 4 bases and the J segment 7 bases; nucleotides outside the gene matches: 5. The CDR3 is 14 amino acids. CDR3 protein: CASSTDRGKNEQFF. CDR3 sequence (DNA): TGTGCCAGTAGTACGGACAGGGGAAAAAATGAGCAGTTCTTC.

The chain uses TRBV12-3 or TRBV12-4 and TRBJ1-6, with a possible D match to TRBD1 (5 bases). With 5 bases removed from V and 5 bases from J, the gap between germline ends came to 10 bases. The CDR3 extends over 14 amino acids. CDR3 in amino acids: CASSPGTNNSPLHF. In nucleotides, the CDR3 is TGTGCCAGCAGTCCCGGGACGAATAATTCACCCCTCCACTTT.

This clonotype has a count of ten or more. The V gene is TRBV4-3, the J gene TRBJ2-7; D is unclear. The germline V gene has CDR1 LGHNA and CDR2 YSLEER. The V end lost 0 bases, the J end lost 0 bases, and 6 bases lay between the germline ends. The CDR3 runs to 14 residues. The CDR3 protein is CASSQEAGSYEQYF. The CDR3 coding sequence is TGCGCCAGCAGCCAAGAGGCTGGCTCCTACGAGCAGTACTTC.

To note about this clonotype: A much larger clone differs from this one at a single base, so this may be a read error. The gene calls are TRBV6-5 and TRBJ2-3, with D unresolved. Trimming shortened V by 0 bases and J by 4 bases, and 11 bases separated the two germline ends. The CDR3 loop spans 15 amino acids. CDR1 is MNHEY and CDR2 is SVGAGI in the germline V gene. The CDR3 spells CASSYSPLTADTQYF. For the CDR3, the DNA is TGTGCCAGCAGTTACTCCCCCCTTACAGCAGATACGCAGTATTTT.

The chain employs TRBV19 and TRBJ2-6; tentative D call: TRBD1 (5 bases). The germline V and J ends were trimmed by 8 bases and 0 bases, with 23 bases remaining between them. Looked up from germline, CDR1 is LNHDA and CDR2 is SQIVND (reference sequence). There are 19 residues in the CDR3. Here the CDR3 DNA reads TGTGCCAGTTTGCCCTCTACCTCAGGGCTAAGCTCTGGGGCCAACGTCCTGACTTTC. Its protein is CASLPSTSGLSSGANVLTF.

In this sample, this clonotype turned up many times. The chain is built from TRBV12-3 or TRBV12-4 and TRBJ2-5, with 7 bases identical to TRBD2. The CDR3 covers 16 residues. Losses at the gene ends were 2 bases for V and 0 bases for J; bases not matched to a gene: 6. The CDR3 spells CASSLRAGVYQETQYF. In DNA, the CDR3 is TGTGCCAGCAGTTTACGTGCGGGGGTCTACCAAGAGACCCAGTACTTC.

This clonotype was seen ten or more times. The chain uses TRBV20-1 and TRBJ2-7; 7 bases are shared with TRBD2. This CDR3 is 18 amino acids long. Germline V gene sequence: CDR1 DFQATT, CDR2 SNEGSKA (reference sequence). The V segment lost 3 bases and the J segment 6 bases; nucleotides outside the gene matches: 23. The CDR3 reads CSARIAGLPREEGGEQYF. CDR3 DNA: TGCAGTGCTAGGATCGCGGGCCTACCCCGGGAGGAAGGAGGCGAGCAGTACTTC.

Remarks on this clonotype: Given a much more abundant clone one base away, this may be a read error. This chain's CDR3 is CAWSGLSSHNEQFF. In DNA form, the CDR3 reads TGTGCCTGGTCAGGACTTAGCTCCCACAATGAGCAGTTCTTC. This chain uses TRBV30 with TRBJ2-1; TRBD2 might be the D (5 bases). The CDR3 is made up of 14 amino acids. From germline, CDR1 is GTSNPN and CDR2 SVGIG (reference sequence).

In regard to this clonotype: One base away lies a much larger clone, so this may be a sequencing read error. The rearrangement uses TRBV29-1 and TRBJ2-3; 10 bases map to TRBD1. Germline assignment: CDR1 SQVTM and CDR2 ANQGSEA. This CDR3 region has 17 residues. V was clipped by 8 bases and J by 5 bases; unmatched bases: 19. The CDR3 region is CSFAPAFRDRGGDTQYF. CDR3 in DNA: TGCAGCTTTGCCCCCGCTTTCCGGGACAGGGGAGGAGATACGCAGTATTTT.

Remarks on this clonotype: With a much larger clone just one base away, this may be a read error. The V call is TRBV5-1, the J call TRBJ2-3, with D unresolved. Trimming took 0 bases from V and 1 from J, leaving 6 bases between them. This CDR3 has 14 amino acids. Germline-derived CDR1 and CDR2 are SGHRS and YFSETQ. This chain's CDR3 is CASSLEERTDTQYF. The CDR3 nucleotides are TGCGCCAGCAGCTTGGAGGAACGCACAGATACGCAGTATTTT.

Only a few counts were recorded for this clonotype. The genes are TRBV6-1 and TRBJ2-1, with TRBD2 as a possible D gene (5 bases). V gave up 5 bases and J gave up 4 bases, with 12 bases separating them. The length of the CDR3 is 14 residues. The germline V gene has CDR1 MNHNS and CDR2 SASEGT. In DNA form, the CDR3 reads TGTGCCAGCAGTTTTCCGGGATATTACAATGAGCAGTTCTTC. This encodes CASSFPGYYNEQFF.

Regarding this clonotype: This may be a read error, as it is one base from a much larger clone. V gene TRBV29-1 combines with J gene TRBJ2-1; D unclear. There are 11 residues in the CDR3. The V gene lost 5 bases and the J gene lost 8 bases, with 10 bases spanning the gap. Germline loops: CDR1 SQVTM, CDR2 ANQGSEA. The CDR3 here is CSVWQPDEQFF. The CDR3 coding sequence is TGCAGCGTTTGGCAGCCGGATGAGCAGTTCTTC.

As concerns this clonotype: Possible read error: a much larger clone is one base away. The V call is TRBV4-1, the J call TRBJ1-1; 7 bases line up with TRBD1. V trimming: 6 bases; J trimming: 1 base; junction bases outside the gene matches: 11. The CDR3 sequence is 16 residues long. The germline CDR1 and CDR2 sequences are MGHRA and YSYEKL. The CDR3 reads CASSVSKTGRNTEAFF. The CDR3 coding sequence is TGCGCCAGCAGTGTGTCGAAGACAGGGAGGAACACTGAAGCTTTCTTT.

This clonotype was seen repeatedly, ten times or more. The J gene is TRBJ2-7, the V gene TRBV13; TRBD1 matches 8 bases. CDR1 is PRHDT, CDR2 FYEKMQ, per germline (reference sequence). The CDR3 consists of 15 residues. With 4 bases clipped from V and 1 base from J, the junction kept 6 bases outside the gene matches. CDR3 nucleotide sequence: TGTGCCAGCAGCTCGACCGGACAGGGTTCCTACGAGCAGTACTTC. Translation: CASSSTGQGSYEQYF.